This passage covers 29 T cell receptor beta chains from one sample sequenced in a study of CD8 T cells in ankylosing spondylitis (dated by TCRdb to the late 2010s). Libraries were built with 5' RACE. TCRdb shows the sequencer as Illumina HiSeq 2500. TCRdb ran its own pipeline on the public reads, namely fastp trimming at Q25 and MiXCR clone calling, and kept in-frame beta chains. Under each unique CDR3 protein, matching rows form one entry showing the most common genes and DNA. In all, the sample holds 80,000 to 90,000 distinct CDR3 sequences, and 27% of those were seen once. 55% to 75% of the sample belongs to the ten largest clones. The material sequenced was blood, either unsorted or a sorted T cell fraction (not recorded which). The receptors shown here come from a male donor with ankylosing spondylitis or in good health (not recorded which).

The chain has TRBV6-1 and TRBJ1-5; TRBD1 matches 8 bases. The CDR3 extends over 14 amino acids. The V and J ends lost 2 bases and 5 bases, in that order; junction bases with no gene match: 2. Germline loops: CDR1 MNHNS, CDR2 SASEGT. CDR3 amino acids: CASSETGGDQPQHF. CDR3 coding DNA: TGTGCCAGCAGTGAAACAGGGGGGGATCAGCCCCAGCATTTT.

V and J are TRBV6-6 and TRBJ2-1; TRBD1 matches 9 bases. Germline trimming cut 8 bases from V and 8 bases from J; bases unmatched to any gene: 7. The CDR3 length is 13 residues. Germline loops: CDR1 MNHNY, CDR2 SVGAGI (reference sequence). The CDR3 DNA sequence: TGTGCCAGCGCAGGACAGGGGAAGGATGAGCAGTTCTTC. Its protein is CASAGQGKDEQFF.

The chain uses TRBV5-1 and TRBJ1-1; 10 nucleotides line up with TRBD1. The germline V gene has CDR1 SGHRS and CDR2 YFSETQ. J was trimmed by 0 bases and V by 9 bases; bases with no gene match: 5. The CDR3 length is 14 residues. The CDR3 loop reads CATRTGGMNTEAFF. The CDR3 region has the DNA TGCGCCACCAGGACAGGGGGAATGAACACTGAAGCTTTCTTT.

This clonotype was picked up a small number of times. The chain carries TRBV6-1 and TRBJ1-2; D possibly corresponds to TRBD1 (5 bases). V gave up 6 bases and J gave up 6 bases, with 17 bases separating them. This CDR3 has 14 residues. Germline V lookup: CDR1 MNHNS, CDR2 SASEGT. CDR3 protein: CASSLMTASNGYTF. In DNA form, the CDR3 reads TGTGCCAGCAGCCTTATGACAGCCTCGAATGGCTACACCTTC.

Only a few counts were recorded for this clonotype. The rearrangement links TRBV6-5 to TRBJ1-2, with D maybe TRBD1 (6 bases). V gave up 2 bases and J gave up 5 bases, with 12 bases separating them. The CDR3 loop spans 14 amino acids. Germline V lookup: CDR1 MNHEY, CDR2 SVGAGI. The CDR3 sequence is CASSYGGQPYGYTF. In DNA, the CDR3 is TGTGCCAGCAGTTACGGAGGACAGCCTTATGGCTACACCTTC.

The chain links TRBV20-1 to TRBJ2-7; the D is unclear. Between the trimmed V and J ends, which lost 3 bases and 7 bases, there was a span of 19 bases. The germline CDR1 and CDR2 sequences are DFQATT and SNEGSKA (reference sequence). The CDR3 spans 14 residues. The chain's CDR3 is CSARLSTSSWEQYV. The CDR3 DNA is TGCAGTGCTAGGTTGTCGACCTCAAGCTGGGAGCAGTACGTC.

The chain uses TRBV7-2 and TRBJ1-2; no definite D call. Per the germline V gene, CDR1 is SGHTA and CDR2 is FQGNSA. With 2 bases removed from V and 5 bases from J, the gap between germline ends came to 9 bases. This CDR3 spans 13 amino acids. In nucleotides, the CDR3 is TGTGCCAGCAGCTTACTTGCTCCATATGGCTACACCTTC. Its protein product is CASSLLAPYGYTF.

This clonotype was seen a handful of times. CDR3 sequence: CASSLSSGRDIQYF. In DNA form, the CDR3 reads TGTGCCAGCAGTTTAAGTAGCGGGAGGGACATTCAGTACTTC. This sequence joins TRBV12-3 or TRBV12-4 and TRBJ2-4; 11 bases agree with TRBD2. The CDR3 is 14 residues long. J gave up 8 bases and V 2 bases, and 2 bases lay outside the gene matches.

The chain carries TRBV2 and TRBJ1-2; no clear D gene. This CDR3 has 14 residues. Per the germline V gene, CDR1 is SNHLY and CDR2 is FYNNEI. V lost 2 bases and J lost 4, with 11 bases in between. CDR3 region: CASSELRGSYGYTF. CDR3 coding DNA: TGTGCCAGCAGTGAATTGCGGGGATCCTATGGCTACACCTTC.

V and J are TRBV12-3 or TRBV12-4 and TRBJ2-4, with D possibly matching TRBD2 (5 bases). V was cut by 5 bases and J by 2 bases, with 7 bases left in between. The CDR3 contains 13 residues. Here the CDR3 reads CASSPGSKNIQYF. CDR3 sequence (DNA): TGTGCCAGCAGTCCGGGATCCAAAAACATTCAGTACTTC.

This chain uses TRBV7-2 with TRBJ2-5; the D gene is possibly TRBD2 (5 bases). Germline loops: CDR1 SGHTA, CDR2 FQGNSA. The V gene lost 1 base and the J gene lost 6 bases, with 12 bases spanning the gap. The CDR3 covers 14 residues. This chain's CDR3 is CASSLGRETKTQYF. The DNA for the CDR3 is TGTGCCAGCAGCTTAGGTCGGGAAACAAAGACCCAGTACTTC.

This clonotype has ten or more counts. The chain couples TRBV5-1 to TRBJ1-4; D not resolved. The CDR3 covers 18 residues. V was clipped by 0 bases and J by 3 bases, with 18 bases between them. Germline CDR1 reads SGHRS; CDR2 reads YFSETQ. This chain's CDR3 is CASSLVAWTDKANEKLFF. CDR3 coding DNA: TGCGCCAGCAGCTTGGTGGCTTGGACCGATAAAGCTAATGAAAAACTGTTTTTT.

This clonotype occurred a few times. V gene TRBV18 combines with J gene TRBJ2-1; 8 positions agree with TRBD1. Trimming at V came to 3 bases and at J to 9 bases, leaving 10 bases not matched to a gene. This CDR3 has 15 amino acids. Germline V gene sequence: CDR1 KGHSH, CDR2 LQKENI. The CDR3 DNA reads TGTGCCAGCTCACCGGGGCAGGGGGCCGTAGGTGAGCAGTTCTTC. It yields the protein CASSPGQGAVGEQFF.

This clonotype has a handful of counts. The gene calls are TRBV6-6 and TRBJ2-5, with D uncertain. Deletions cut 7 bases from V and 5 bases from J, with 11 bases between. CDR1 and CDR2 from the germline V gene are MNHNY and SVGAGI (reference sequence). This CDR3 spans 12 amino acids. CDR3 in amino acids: CASTSSSETQYF. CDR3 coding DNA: TGTGCCAGCACCTCCTCTTCCGAGACCCAGTACTTC.

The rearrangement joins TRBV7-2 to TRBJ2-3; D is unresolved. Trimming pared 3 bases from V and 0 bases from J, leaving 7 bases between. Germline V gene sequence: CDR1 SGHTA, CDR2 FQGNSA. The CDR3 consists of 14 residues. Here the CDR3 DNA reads TGTGCCAGCAGCTTGAGGAGTAGCACAGATACGCAGTATTTT. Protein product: CASSLRSSTDTQYF.

CDR3 nucleotides: TGTGCCAGCAGCTTATTTAGCGGGACCGACAATGAGCAGTTCTTC. Encoded protein: CASSLFSGTDNEQFF. The chain joins TRBV7-3 to TRBJ2-1, with 8 bases aligning to TRBD2. Losses at the gene ends were 2 bases for V and 5 bases for J; bases not matched to a gene: 5. Per germline, CDR1 SGHTA and CDR2 FQGTGA. CDR3 size: 15 residues. Supplemented by reference TRBV7-3 and TRBJ2-1, the full variable domain reads GAGVSQTPSNKVTEKGKYVELRCDPISGHTALYWYRQSLGQGPEFLIYFQGTGAADDSGLPNDRFFAVRPEGSVSTLKIQRTERGDSAVYLCASSLFSGTDNEQFFGPGTRLTVL.

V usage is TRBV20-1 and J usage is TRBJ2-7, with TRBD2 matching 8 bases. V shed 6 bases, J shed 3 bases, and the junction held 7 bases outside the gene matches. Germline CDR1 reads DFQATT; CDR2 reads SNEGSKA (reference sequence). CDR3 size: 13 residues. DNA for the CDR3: TGCAGTGCCTCCACTAGCGGCGACTACGAGCAGTACTTC. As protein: CSASTSGDYEQYF.

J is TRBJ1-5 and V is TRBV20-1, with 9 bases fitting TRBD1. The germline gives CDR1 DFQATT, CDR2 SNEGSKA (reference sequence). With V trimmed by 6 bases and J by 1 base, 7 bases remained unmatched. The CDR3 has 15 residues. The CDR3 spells CSAAQGAWSNQPQHF. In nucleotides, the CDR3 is TGCAGTGCCGCACAGGGGGCCTGGAGCAATCAGCCCCAGCATTTT.

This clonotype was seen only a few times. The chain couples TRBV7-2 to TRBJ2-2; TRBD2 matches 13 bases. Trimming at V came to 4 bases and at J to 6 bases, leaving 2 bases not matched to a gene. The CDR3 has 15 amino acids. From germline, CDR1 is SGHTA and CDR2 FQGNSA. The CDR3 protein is CASSSGTSGAGELFF. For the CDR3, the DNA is TGTGCCAGCAGCTCAGGGACTAGCGGGGCCGGGGAGCTGTTTTTT.

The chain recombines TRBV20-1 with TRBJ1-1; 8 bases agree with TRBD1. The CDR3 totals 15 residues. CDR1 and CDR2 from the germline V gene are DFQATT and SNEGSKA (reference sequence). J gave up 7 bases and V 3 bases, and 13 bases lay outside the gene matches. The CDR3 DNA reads TGCAGTGCTAGTAAGACCACAGGGGGTTCTGGTGAAGCTTTCTTT. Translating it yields CSASKTTGGSGEAFF.

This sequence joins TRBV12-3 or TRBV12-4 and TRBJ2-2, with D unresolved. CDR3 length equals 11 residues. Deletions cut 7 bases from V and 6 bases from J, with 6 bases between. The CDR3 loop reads CASKSAGELFF. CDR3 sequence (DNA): TGTGCCAGCAAAAGTGCCGGGGAGCTGTTTTTT.

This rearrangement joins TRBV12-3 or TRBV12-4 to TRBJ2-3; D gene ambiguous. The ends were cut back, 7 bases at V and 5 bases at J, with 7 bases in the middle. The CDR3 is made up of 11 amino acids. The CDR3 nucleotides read TGTGCCAGCACCCCAGAAGATACGCAGTATTTT. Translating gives CASTPEDTQYF.

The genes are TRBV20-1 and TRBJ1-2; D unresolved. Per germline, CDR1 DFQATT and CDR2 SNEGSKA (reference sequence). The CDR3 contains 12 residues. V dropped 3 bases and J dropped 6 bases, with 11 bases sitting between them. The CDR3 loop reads CSASEDKDGYTF. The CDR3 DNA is TGCAGTGCTAGTGAAGACAAAGATGGCTACACCTTC.

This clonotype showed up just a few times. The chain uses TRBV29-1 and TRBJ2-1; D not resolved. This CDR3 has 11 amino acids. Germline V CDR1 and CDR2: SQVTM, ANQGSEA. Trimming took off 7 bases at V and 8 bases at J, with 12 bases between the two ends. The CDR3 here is CSDHTTHEQFF. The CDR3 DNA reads TGCAGCGACCACACCACCCATGAGCAGTTCTTC.

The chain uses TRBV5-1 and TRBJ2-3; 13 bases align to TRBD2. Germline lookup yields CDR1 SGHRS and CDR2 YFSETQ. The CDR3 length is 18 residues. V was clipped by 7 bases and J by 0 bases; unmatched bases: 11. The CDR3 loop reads CASGTSGMSYYSTDTQYF. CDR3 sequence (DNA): TGCGCCAGCGGGACTAGCGGGATGAGTTATTATAGCACAGATACGCAGTATTTT.

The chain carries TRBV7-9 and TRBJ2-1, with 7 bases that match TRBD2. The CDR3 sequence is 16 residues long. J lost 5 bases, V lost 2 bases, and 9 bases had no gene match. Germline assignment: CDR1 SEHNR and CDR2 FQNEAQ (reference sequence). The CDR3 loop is CASSLWSAGENNEQFF. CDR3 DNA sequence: TGTGCCAGCAGCTTATGGTCGGCGGGGGAGAACAATGAGCAGTTCTTC.

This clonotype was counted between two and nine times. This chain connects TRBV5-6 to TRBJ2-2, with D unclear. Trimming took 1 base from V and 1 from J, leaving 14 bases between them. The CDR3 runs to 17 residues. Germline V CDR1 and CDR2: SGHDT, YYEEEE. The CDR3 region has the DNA TGTGCCAGCAGCTTGTCGCGACGGACCGTGAACACCGGGGAGCTGTTTTTT. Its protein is CASSLSRRTVNTGELFF.

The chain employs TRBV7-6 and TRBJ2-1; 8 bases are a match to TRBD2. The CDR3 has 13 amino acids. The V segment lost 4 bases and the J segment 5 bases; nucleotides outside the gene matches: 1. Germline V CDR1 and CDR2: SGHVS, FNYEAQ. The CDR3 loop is CASSSGGDNEQFF. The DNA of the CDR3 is TGTGCCAGCAGCTCCGGGGGGGACAATGAGCAGTTCTTC.

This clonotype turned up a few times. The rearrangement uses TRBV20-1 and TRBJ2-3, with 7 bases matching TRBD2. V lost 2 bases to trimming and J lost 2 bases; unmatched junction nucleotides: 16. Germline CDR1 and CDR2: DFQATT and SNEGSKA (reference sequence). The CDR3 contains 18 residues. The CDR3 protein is CSARSLREDQPYTDTQYF. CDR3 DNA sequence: TGCAGTGCTAGATCTTTACGGGAGGACCAGCCCTACACAGATACGCAGTATTTT.